This TCR beta chain was recovered during a study of regulatory T cells in long-lasting Graves disease. Assembly of TCR beta libraries relied on iRepertoire HTBI primers together with Arm-PCR of CDR3 regions. TCRdb analysed the multiplex PCR reads with MiXCR anew, one entry per CDR3 protein. Seen here are roughly 400,000 distinct CDR3 sequences, roughly 15% observed once, and the top ten hold about 7.8%. Findings of the study overall: Persistent disease samples used TRBV28, TRBJ1-2 and TRBJ2-5 preferentially.

This clonotype was found many times. The antigen remains undetermined. CDR3 length: 15 amino acids. CDR1 is GTSNPN, CDR2 SVGIG, per germline (reference sequence). V gave up 2 bases and J gave up 6 bases, with 20 bases separating them. Time point specified: newly diagnosed GD, antithyroid drugs for less than 3 months. PBMC RNA served as the TCR library source. The data also belong to a second study, concerning T cells in Graves' hyperthyroidism and ophthalmopathy.

V is TRBV30 and J is TRBJ2-7, with D maybe TRBD1 (6 bases). The sequence came from a woman aged 35 to 49 with Graves disease. The sequences come from peripheral blood mononuclear cells (PBMCs), collected at new diagnosis, from a patient treated with antithyroid drugs. CDR3 sequence reads: CAWSLGTGYFGEQYF. CDR3 coding DNA: TGTGCCTGGAGTCTTGGAACAGGGTATTTTGGCGAGCAGTACTTC.